These T cell receptor beta chains were read from a single sample in a study of shared clonotypes between healthy human individuals. Data came from immunoSEQ multiplex PCR; TCRdb stores just in-frame clones and leaves some out. The table lists more than 2 million clones, 85% to 95% of them singletons. Sample: naive CD4+ T cells sorted from blood. The source of these receptors is a man aged 18 to 30 in good health. Both conserved end residues are part of each CDR3. Each record gives: clone size, V gene, J gene, D gene, CDR3 protein, CDR3 DNA. D genes are given only for firm matches. Not every row has a clone size; where given, it reads once, few, many or a size class.

size: .
V: TRBV7-2
J: TRBJ2-4
D: TRBD2
CDR3: CASSLDGLAGGLAKNIQYF
DNA: TGTGCCAGCAGCTTAGATGGACTAGCGGGGGGGCTAGCCAAAAACATTCAGTACTTC

size: .
V: TRBV6-5
J: TRBJ2-2
D: TRBD1
CDR3: CASRRTGPTGELFF
DNA: TGTGCCAGCAGAAGGACAGGGCCCACCGGGGAGCTGTTTTTT

size: .
V: TRBV18
J: TRBJ1-6
D: TRBD1
CDR3: CASSPPEGASSPLHF
DNA: TGTGCCAGCTCACCACCTGAGGGGGCAAGTTCACCCCTCCACTTT

size: .
V: TRBV25-1
J: TRBJ1-4
D: .
CDR3: CASRQGHEKLFF
DNA: TGTGCCAGCAGACAGGGTCATGAAAAACTGTTTTTT

size: .
V: TRBV28
J: TRBJ1-1
D: .
CDR3: CASSHPPPGPNTEAFF
DNA: TGTGCCAGCAGCCATCCGCCCCCGGGGCCGAACACTGAAGCTTTCTTT

size: .
V: TRBV27
J: TRBJ2-6
D: .
CDR3: CASSLEFSGANVLTF
DNA: TGTGCCAGCAGTTTAGAGTTCTCTGGGGCCAACGTCCTGACTTTC

size: few
V: TRBV7-9
J: TRBJ1-1
D: .
CDR3: CASSTGVKDTEAFF
DNA: TGTGCCAGCAGCACCGGGGTAAAGGACACTGAAGCTTTCTTT

size: .
V: TRBV7-8
J: TRBJ2-6
D: .
CDR3: CASSLFSSGASGANVLTF
DNA: TGTGCCAGCAGCTTATTCTCGTCTGGGGCCTCTGGGGCCAACGTCCTGACTTTC

size: .
V: TRBV4-1
J: TRBJ2-5
D: .
CDR3: CASSQVGREQETQYF
DNA: TGCGCCAGCAGCCAAGTAGGCAGGGAACAAGAGACCCAGTACTTC

size: .
V: TRBV11-2
J: TRBJ2-1
D: TRBD2
CDR3: CASSLGGLEQFF
DNA: TGTGCCAGCAGCTTAGGGGGACTAGAGCAGTTCTTC

size: once
V: TRBV7-9
J: TRBJ1-2
D: TRBD1
CDR3: CASSAQGQGARFSYGYTF
DNA: TGTGCCAGCAGCGCTCAAGGACAGGGGGCACGGTTTAGCTATGGCTACACCTTC

size: .
V: TRBV2
J: TRBJ1-6
D: .
CDR3: CASSGTPPNSPLHF
DNA: TGTGCCAGCAGTGGTACGCCCCCCAATTCACCCCTCCACTTT

size: .
V: TRBV6-5
J: TRBJ1-4
D: TRBD1
CDR3: CASSRGGQEEKLFF
DNA: TGTGCCAGCAGTCGAGGGGGCCAGGAAGAAAAACTGTTTTTT

size: once
V: TRBV4-1
J: TRBJ1-5
D: TRBD1
CDR3: CASSQGWRTGRDQPQHF
DNA: TGCGCCAGCAGCCAAGGATGGAGGACAGGTAGGGATCAGCCCCAGCATTTT

size: .
V: TRBV2
J: TRBJ2-7
D: TRBD2
CDR3: CASSPGLADYSYEQYF
DNA: TGTGCCAGCAGCCCGGGACTAGCGGACTACTCCTACGAGCAGTACTTC

size: .
V: TRBV7-9
J: TRBJ2-2
D: .
CDR3: CASSLAGSGTGELFF
DNA: TGTGCCAGCAGCTTAGCGGGATCAGGCACCGGGGAGCTGTTTTTT

size: .
V: TRBV7-9
J: TRBJ2-3
D: .
CDR3: CASSRLGTDTQYF
DNA: TGTGCCAGCAGCCGGCTGGGGACAGATACGCAGTATTTT

size: .
V: TRBV5-6
J: TRBJ1-2
D: .
CDR3: CASSLAGQGIYGYTF
DNA: TGTGCCAGCAGCCTGGCTGGGCAGGGGATCTATGGCTACACCTTC

size: .
V: TRBV10-3
J: TRBJ2-5
D: TRBD2
CDR3: CAIGRGVQETQYF
DNA: TGTGCCATAGGACGGGGGGTCCAAGAGACCCAGTACTTC

size: .
V: TRBV7-9
J: TRBJ1-2
D: .
CDR3: CASRGQTPNYGYTF
DNA: TGTGCCAGCAGAGGACAGACGCCTAACTATGGCTACACCTTC

size: .
V: TRBV28
J: TRBJ1-4
D: TRBD1
CDR3: CASSSLDREENEKLFF
DNA: TGTGCCAGCAGTTCTTTGGACAGGGAAGAGAATGAAAAACTGTTTTTT

size: .
V: TRBV5-8
J: TRBJ2-7
D: .
CDR3: CASSLRATDYEQYF
DNA: TGTGCCAGCAGCTTGCGGGCCACAGACTACGAGCAGTACTTC

size: .
V: TRBV6-5
J: TRBJ2-5
D: .
CDR3: CASSGGRAEETQYF
DNA: TGTGCCAGCAGTGGGGGGCGGGCCGAGGAGACCCAGTACTTC

size: .
V: TRBV25-1
J: TRBJ1-6
D: TRBD1
CDR3: CASSAGQGGEVHF
DNA: TGTGCCAGCAGTGCCGGACAGGGGGGAGAAGTCCACTTT

size: .
V: TRBV9
J: TRBJ2-5
D: .
CDR3: CASSRVDGQQTQYF
DNA: TGTGCCAGCAGCAGGGTCGACGGGCAACAGACCCAGTACTTC

size: .
V: TRBV30
J: TRBJ2-1
D: .
CDR3: CAWSVFLTSSTYNEQFF
DNA: TGTGCCTGGAGTGTATTCTTGACTAGTTCGACCTACAATGAGCAGTTCTTC

size: .
V: TRBV5-4
J: TRBJ2-7
D: .
CDR3: CASSSGIGRMEQYF
DNA: TGTGCCAGCAGCTCAGGGATTGGGAGAATGGAGCAGTACTTC

size: .
V: TRBV9
J: TRBJ2-1
D: .
CDR3: CASSAWGKGGSNEQFF
DNA: TGTGCCAGCAGCGCCTGGGGGAAGGGAGGTAGCAATGAGCAGTTCTTC

size: .
V: TRBV30
J: TRBJ1-2
D: .
CDR3: CAWGSNYGYTF
DNA: TGTGCCTGGGGGAGTAACTATGGCTACACCTTC

size: .
V: TRBV5-1
J: TRBJ2-5
D: TRBD2
CDR3: CASSFRTSEQETQYF
DNA: TGCGCCAGCAGCTTCCGGACTAGCGAGCAAGAGACCCAGTACTTC

size: .
V: TRBV7-2
J: TRBJ2-7
D: .
CDR3: CASSLQETATYEQYF
DNA: TGTGCCAGCAGCTTACAGGAGACAGCAACCTACGAGCAGTACTTC

size: .
V: TRBV6-5
J: TRBJ1-1
D: .
CDR3: CASFRGKGTEAFF
DNA: TGTGCCAGCTTTAGGGGGAAGGGCACTGAAGCTTTCTTT

size: .
V: TRBV30
J: TRBJ1-5
D: TRBD1
CDR3: CAWSDRGGQPQHF
DNA: TGTGCCTGGAGCGACAGGGGTGGTCAGCCCCAGCATTTT

size: .
V: TRBV29-1
J: TRBJ2-2
D: .
CDR3: CSVRTSGNTGELFF
DNA: TGCAGCGTTCGGACCTCAGGAAACACCGGGGAGCTGTTTTTT

size: .
V: TRBV6-6
J: TRBJ1-3
D: .
CDR3: CASSYSGLSSGNTIYF
DNA: TGTGCCAGCAGTTACTCGGGACTCAGCTCTGGAAACACCATATATTTT

size: once
V: TRBV9
J: TRBJ2-5
D: TRBD1
CDR3: CASSVVQGETQYF
DNA: TGTGCCAGCAGCGTAGTACAGGGGGAGACCCAGTACTTC

size: .
V: TRBV7-9
J: TRBJ2-2
D: .
CDR3: CASSPARENTGELFF
DNA: TGTGCCAGCAGCCCAGCACGTGAGAACACCGGGGAGCTGTTTTTT

size: once
V: TRBV2
J: TRBJ2-5
D: .
CDR3: CASKLVETQYF
DNA: TGTGCCAGCAAGCTCGTGGAGACCCAGTACTTC

size: .
V: TRBV18
J: TRBJ2-2
D: TRBD1
CDR3: CASSPPGQGTNTGELFF
DNA: TGTGCCAGCTCACCACCGGGACAGGGCACCAACACCGGGGAGCTGTTTTTT

size: .
V: TRBV5-1
J: TRBJ1-1
D: .
CDR3: CASSATIGQTEAFF
DNA: TGCGCCAGCAGCGCTACCATAGGACAAACTGAAGCTTTCTTT

size: .
V: TRBV5-1
J: TRBJ2-3
D: .
CDR3: CASSSGTTDTQYF
DNA: TGCGCCAGCAGCTCTGGAACCACAGATACGCAGTATTTT

size: .
V: TRBV5-1
J: TRBJ2-6
D: .
CDR3: CASSPGTAGANVLTF
DNA: TGCGCCAGCAGCCCGGGGACCGCTGGGGCCAACGTCCTGACTTTC

size: .
V: TRBV7-2
J: TRBJ2-3
D: TRBD1
CDR3: CASSRQGADTQYF
DNA: TGTGCCAGCAGCCGACAGGGTGCAGATACGCAGTATTTT

size: .
V: TRBV2
J: TRBJ1-2
D: TRBD1
CDR3: CASTRGQGVGGYTF
DNA: TGTGCCAGCACCAGGGGACAGGGCGTAGGTGGCTACACCTTC

size: .
V: TRBV11-2
J: TRBJ2-7
D: .
CDR3: CASSILSSYEQYF
DNA: TGTGCCAGCAGCATCCTGAGCTCCTACGAGCAGTACTTC

size: .
V: TRBV30
J: TRBJ2-7
D: TRBD2
CDR3: CAWSVTRGGTYEQYF
DNA: TGTGCCTGGAGTGTAACCCGCGGGGGGACCTACGAGCAGTACTTC

size: .
V: TRBV7-2
J: TRBJ1-2
D: .
CDR3: CASSLGGGRISYTF
DNA: TGTGCCAGCAGCTTAGGAGGTGGCAGGATAAGCTACACCTTC

size: .
V: TRBV5-5
J: TRBJ2-7
D: .
CDR3: CASSLGPGSYEQYF
DNA: TGTGCCAGCAGCTTGGGACCGGGCTCCTACGAGCAGTACTTC

size: .
V: TRBV19
J: TRBJ2-4
D: TRBD1
CDR3: CASRNWATGGYIQYF
DNA: TGTGCCAGTAGGAATTGGGCGACAGGGGGGTACATTCAGTACTTC

size: .
V: TRBV6-6
J: TRBJ1-4
D: .
CDR3: CASTSNPTSTNEKLFF
DNA: TGTGCCAGCACCTCTAACCCCACCTCAACTAATGAAAAACTGTTTTTT

size: once
V: TRBV4-3
J: TRBJ2-2
D: .
CDR3: CASGRVGTNTGELFF
DNA: TGCGCCAGCGGTCGAGTGGGGACGAACACCGGGGAGCTGTTTTTT

size: .
V: TRBV5-1
J: TRBJ2-2
D: .
CDR3: CASSLVLQNTGELFF
DNA: TGCGCCAGCAGCTTGGTCTTACAGAACACCGGGGAGCTGTTTTTT

size: once
V: TRBV30
J: TRBJ1-1
D: .
CDR3: CAWSEAHTEAFF
DNA: TGTGCCTGGAGTGAGGCTCACACTGAAGCTTTCTTT

size: .
V: TRBV30
J: TRBJ1-5
D: .
CDR3: CAWRDSPNQPQHF
DNA: TGTGCCTGGAGGGACAGCCCCAATCAGCCCCAGCATTTT

size: .
V: TRBV18
J: TRBJ1-1
D: .
CDR3: CASSPLVATNTEAFF
DNA: TGTGCCAGCTCACCACTTGTTGCAACGAACACTGAAGCTTTCTTT

size: .
V: TRBV11-2
J: TRBJ2-5
D: .
CDR3: CASSLLARSGETQYF
DNA: TGTGCCAGCAGCTTACTGGCCAGGTCGGGAGAGACCCAGTACTTC

size: .
V: TRBV6-5
J: TRBJ2-7
D: TRBD1
CDR3: CASSPDRGVYEQYF
DNA: TGTGCCAGCAGTCCCGACAGGGGAGTCTACGAGCAGTACTTC

size: once
V: TRBV19
J: TRBJ1-4
D: TRBD1
CDR3: CASRETGATNEKLFF
DNA: TGTGCCAGTAGAGAAACAGGGGCGACGAATGAAAAACTGTTTTTT

size: .
V: TRBV5-4
J: TRBJ1-2
D: .
CDR3: CASSLWGMGGYTF
DNA: TGTGCCAGCAGCTTGTGGGGGATGGGCGGCTACACCTTC